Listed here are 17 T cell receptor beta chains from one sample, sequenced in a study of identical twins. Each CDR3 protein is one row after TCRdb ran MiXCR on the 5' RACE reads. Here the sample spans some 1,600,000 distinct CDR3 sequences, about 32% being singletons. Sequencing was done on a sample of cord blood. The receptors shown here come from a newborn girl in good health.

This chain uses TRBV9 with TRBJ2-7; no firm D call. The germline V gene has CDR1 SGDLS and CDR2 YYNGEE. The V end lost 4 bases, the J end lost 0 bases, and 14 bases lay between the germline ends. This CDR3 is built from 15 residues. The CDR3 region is CASSPTPGNSYEQYF. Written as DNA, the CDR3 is TGTGCCAGCAGCCCAACCCCAGGTAACTCCTACGAGCAGTACTTC.

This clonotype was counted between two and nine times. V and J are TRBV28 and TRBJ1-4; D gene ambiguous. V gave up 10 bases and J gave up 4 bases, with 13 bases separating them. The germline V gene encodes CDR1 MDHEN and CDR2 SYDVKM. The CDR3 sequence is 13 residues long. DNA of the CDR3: TGTGCCATCGGGGAGGTATATAATGAAAAACTGTTTTTT. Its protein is CAIGEVYNEKLFF. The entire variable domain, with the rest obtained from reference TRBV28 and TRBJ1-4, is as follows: DVKVTQSSRYLVKRTGEKVFLECVQDMDHENMFWYRQDPGLGLRLIYFSYDVKMKEKGDIPEGYSVSREKKERFSLILESASTNQTSMYLCAIGEVYNEKLFFGSGTQLSVL.

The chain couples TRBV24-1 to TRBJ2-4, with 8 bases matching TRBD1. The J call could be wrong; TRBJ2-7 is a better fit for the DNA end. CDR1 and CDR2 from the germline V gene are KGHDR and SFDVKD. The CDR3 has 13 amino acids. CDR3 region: CATSRTGGSEQYF. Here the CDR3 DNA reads TGTGCCACCAGTAGAACAGGGGGGAGCGAGCAGTACTTC.

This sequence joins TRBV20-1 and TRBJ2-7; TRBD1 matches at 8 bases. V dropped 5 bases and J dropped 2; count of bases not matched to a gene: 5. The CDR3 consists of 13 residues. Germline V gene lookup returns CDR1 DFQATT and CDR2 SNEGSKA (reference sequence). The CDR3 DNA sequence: TGCAGTGCTGGCCGGGACAGGACCTACGAGCAGTACTTC. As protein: CSAGRDRTYEQYF.

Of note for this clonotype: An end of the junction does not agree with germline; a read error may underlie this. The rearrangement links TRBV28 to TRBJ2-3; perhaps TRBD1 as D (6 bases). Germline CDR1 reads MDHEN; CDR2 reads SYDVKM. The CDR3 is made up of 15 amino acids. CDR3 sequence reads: CAGSLHGARGDTQYF. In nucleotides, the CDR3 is TGTGCCGGCAGTTTACACGGGGCAAGGGGGGATACGCAGTATTTT. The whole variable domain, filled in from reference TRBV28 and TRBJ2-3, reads DVKVTQSSRYLVKRTGEKVFLECVQDMDHENMFWYRQDPGLGLRLIYFSYDVKMKEKGDIPEGYSVSREKKERFSLILESASTNQTSMYLCAGSLHGARGDTQYFGPGTRLTVL.

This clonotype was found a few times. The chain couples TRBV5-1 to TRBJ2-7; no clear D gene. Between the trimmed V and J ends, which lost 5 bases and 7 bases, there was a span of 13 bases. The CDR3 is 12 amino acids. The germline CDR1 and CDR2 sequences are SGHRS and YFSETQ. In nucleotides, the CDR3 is TGCGCCAGCAGGGTGGCCTACAATGAGCAGTACTTC. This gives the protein CASRVAYNEQYF.

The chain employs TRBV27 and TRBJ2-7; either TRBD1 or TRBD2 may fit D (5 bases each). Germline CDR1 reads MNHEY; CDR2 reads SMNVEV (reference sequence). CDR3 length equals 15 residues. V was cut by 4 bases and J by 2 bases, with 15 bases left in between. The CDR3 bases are TGTGCCAGCAGTTCCCAAGGGACCGGAGCCTACGAGCAGTACTTC. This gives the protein CASSSQGTGAYEQYF.

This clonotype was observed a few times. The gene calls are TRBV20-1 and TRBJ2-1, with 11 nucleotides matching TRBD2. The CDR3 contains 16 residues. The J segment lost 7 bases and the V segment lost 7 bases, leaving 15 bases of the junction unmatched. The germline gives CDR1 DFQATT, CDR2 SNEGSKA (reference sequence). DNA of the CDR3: TGCAGTGTTCCGGTACTAGCGGGAGTTAAACGGAATGAGCAGTTCTTC. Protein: CSVPVLAGVKRNEQFF.

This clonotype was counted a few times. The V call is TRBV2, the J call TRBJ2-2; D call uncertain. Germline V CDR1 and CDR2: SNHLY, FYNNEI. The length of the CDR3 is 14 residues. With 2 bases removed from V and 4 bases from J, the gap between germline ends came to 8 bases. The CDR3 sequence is CASSEMGFTGELFF. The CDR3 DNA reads TGTGCCAGCAGTGAAATGGGATTCACCGGGGAGCTGTTTTTT.

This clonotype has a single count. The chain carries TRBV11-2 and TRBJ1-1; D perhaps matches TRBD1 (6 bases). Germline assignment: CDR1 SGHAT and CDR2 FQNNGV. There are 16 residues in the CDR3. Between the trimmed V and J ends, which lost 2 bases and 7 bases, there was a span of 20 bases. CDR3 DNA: TGTGCCAGCAGCTTAAGAGCGCCAGACAGGAGCCTTGAAGCTTTCTTT. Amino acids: CASSLRAPDRSLEAFF.

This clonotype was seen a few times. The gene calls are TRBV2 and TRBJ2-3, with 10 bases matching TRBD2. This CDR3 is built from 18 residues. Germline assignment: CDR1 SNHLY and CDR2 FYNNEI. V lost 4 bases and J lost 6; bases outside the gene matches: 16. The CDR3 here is CASSGPIKGLAARDTQYF. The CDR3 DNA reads TGTGCCAGCAGTGGCCCCATCAAAGGACTAGCGGCTAGGGATACGCAGTATTTT.

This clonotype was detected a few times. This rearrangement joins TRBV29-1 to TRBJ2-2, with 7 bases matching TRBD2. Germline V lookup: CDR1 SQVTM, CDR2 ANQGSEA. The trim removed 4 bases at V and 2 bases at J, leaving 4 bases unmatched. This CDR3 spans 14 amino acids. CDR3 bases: TGCAGCGTTGTGGCTAGCGGTAACACCGGGGAGCTGTTTTTT. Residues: CSVVASGNTGELFF.

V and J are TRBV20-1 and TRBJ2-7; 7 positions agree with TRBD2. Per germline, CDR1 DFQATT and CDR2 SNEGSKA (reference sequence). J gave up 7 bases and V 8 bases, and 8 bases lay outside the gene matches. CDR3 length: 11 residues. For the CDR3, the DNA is TGCAGTCGGACTAGGAACAATGAGCAGTACTTC. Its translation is CSRTRNNEQYF.

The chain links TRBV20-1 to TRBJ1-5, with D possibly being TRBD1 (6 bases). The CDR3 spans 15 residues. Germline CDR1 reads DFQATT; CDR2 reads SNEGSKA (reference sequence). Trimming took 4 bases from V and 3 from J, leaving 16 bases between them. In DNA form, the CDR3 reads TGCAGTGCTACGTCGTCCGGGACACTCAATCAGCCCCAGCATTTT. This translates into CSATSSGTLNQPQHF.

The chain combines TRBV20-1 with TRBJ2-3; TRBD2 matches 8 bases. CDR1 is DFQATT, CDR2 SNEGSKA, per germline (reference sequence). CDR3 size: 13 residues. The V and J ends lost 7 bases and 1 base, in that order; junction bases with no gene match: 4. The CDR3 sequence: CSGAGAGTDTQYF. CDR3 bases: TGCAGTGGAGCGGGAGCTGGCACAGATACGCAGTATTTT.

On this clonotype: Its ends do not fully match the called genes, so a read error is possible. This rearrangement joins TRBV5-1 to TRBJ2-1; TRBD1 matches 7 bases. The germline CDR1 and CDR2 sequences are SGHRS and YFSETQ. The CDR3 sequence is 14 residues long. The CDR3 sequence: CASSPGQVYNEQFF. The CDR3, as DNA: TGTGCCAGTAGTCCAGGACAGGTCTACAATGAGCAGTTCTTC.

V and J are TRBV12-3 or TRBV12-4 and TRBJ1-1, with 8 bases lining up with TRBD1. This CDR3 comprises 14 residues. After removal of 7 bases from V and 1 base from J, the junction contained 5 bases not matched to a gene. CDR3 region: CASKGGQENTEAFF. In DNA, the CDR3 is TGTGCCAGCAAGGGGGGACAGGAGAACACTGAAGCTTTCTTT.